This T cell receptor (beta chain) was identified during a study of T cells in Graves' hyperthyroidism and ophthalmopathy. Using RNA transcripts as the source, TCR beta CDR3 regions were amplified. HTBI primers were used for first-round RT-PCR of the TCR CDR3. Each CDR3 protein is one row after TCRdb ran MiXCR on the multiplex PCR reads. The sample shows roughly 250,000 distinct CDR3 sequences, roughly 17% of them seen only once. Many counts were recorded for this clonotype. Its antigen is not identified. General observations from the study: Also found in blood were most expanded thyroid clonotypes above 0.001. By a 13 V-J model, ophthalmopathy was set apart from stable hyperthyroidism.

Sample: blood. This TCR was sampled from a woman aged 18-29 years with Graves' ophthalmopathy.

In DNA, the CDR3 is TGTGCCAGCAGTACCAGGGGTGGAGGGGAGACCCAGTACTTC. This sequence encodes CASSTRGGGETQYF. The rearrangement joins TRBV2 to TRBJ2-5; D assignment may be TRBD1 or TRBD2 (6 bases each). CDR1 and CDR2 (germline): SNHLY, FYNNEI. CDR3 size: 14 residues. Trimming removed 5 bases at V and 5 bases at J, with 15 bases between.